The 10 T cell receptor beta chains below come from one sample, sequenced in a study of cytomegalovirus exposure and HLA in healthy donors. It was with 60 Vbeta and 13 Jbeta primers that the PCR ran. Method: immunoSEQ multiplex PCR; TCRdb's copy keeps in-frame clones and lacks some. The table shows over 150,000 clones, with 65% to 80% occurring only once. Input material: PBMCs. The source of these receptors is a man younger than 35 in good health and CMV-seronegative.

This chain joins TRBV5-1 and TRBJ2-2; 7 bases are a match to TRBD2. CDR1 is SGHRS and CDR2 is YFSETQ in the germline V gene. The trim removed 1 base at V and 5 bases at J, leaving 14 bases unmatched. This CDR3 has 18 amino acids. The CDR3, as DNA: TGCGCCAGCAGCTTGTGGGGCCAAGGGAGGGCGGATACCGGGGAGCTGTTTTTT. Protein: CASSLWGQGRADTGELFF.

The chain is built from TRBV13 and TRBJ1-4; D perhaps matches TRBD1 (6 bases). The CDR3 has 15 residues. Trimming removed 6 bases at V and 0 bases at J, with 11 bases between. CDR1 PRHDT and CDR2 FYEKMQ come from the germline V gene (reference sequence). CDR3 protein: CASRPGQTTNEKLFF. CDR3 nucleotides: TGTGCCAGCAGACCTGGACAGACAACTAATGAAAAACTGTTTTTT.

V gene TRBV4-1 combines with J gene TRBJ1-2; no reliable D call. The germline CDR1 and CDR2 sequences are MGHRA and YSYEKL. V dropped 2 bases and J dropped 4 bases, with 5 bases sitting between them. There are 12 residues in the CDR3. Here the CDR3 reads CASSQLTYGYTF. The CDR3 DNA is TGCGCCAGCAGCCAACTAACCTATGGCTACACCTTC.

The chain combines TRBV6-1 with TRBJ1-2; D not certain. The germline V gene encodes CDR1 MNHNS and CDR2 SASEGT. Trimming removed 7 bases at V and 1 base at J, with 16 bases between. The CDR3 totals 15 residues. In DNA form, the CDR3 reads TGTGCCAGCATACTCGGGATTGCGCATAACTATGGCTACACCTTC. Its protein product is CASILGIAHNYGYTF.

The chain is built from TRBV7-2 and TRBJ1-2; 8 bases fit TRBD1. CDR1 is SGHTA and CDR2 is FQGNSA in the germline V gene. With 3 bases clipped from V and 7 bases from J, the junction kept 7 bases outside the gene matches. The CDR3 extends over 14 amino acids. In DNA form, the CDR3 reads TGTGCCAGCAGCTTCCTTGACAGGGGCGTTGGCTACACCTTC. This codes for CASSFLDRGVGYTF.

The chain joins TRBV2 to TRBJ1-1, with 9 bases fitting TRBD1. The CDR3 loop spans 13 amino acids. V shed 9 bases and J 3 bases; nucleotides not matched to a gene: 5. Germline V gene data show CDR1 as SNHLY and CDR2 as FYNNEI. CDR3: CARRGTGYTEAFF. The CDR3 DNA reads as TGTGCCAGGAGAGGGACAGGGTACACTGAAGCTTTCTTT.

The sample holds a few counts of this clone. V usage is TRBV27 and J usage is TRBJ2-7; tentative D call: TRBD2 (5 bases). The CDR3 spans 15 residues. Looked up from germline, CDR1 is MNHEY and CDR2 is SMNVEV (reference sequence). The V and J ends lost 8 bases and 2 bases respectively, with 19 bases between them. The CDR3 protein is CASAHATGITYEQYF. The CDR3 DNA sequence: TGTGCCAGCGCTCATGCGACCGGGATCACCTACGAGCAGTACTTC.

The gene calls are TRBV7-3 and TRBJ2-2; D might be TRBD2 (6 bases). The CDR3 loop spans 13 amino acids. Germline V gives CDR1 SGHTA, CDR2 FQGTGA. The V gene lost 4 bases and the J gene lost 7 bases, with 10 bases spanning the gap. The CDR3 region is CASSSSSVGELFF. The CDR3 region has the DNA TGTGCCAGCAGCTCGTCTAGCGTCGGGGAGCTGTTTTTT.

The gene calls are TRBV5-1 and TRBJ1-2; 7 bases align to TRBD1. With V trimmed by 3 bases and J by 3 bases, 8 bases remained unmatched. CDR1 is SGHRS, CDR2 YFSETQ, per germline. The CDR3 loop spans 15 amino acids. CDR3 coding DNA: TGCGCCAGCAGCTCGATGACAGGGCCCTACTATGGCTACACCTTC. This translates into CASSSMTGPYYGYTF.

The gene calls are TRBV20-1 and TRBJ1-6; D not resolved. From germline, CDR1 is DFQATT and CDR2 SNEGSKA (reference sequence). The length of the CDR3 is 9 residues. The ends were cut back, 8 bases at V and 8 bases at J, with 4 bases in the middle. In nucleotides, the CDR3 is TGCAGTCCCGATTCACCCCTCCACTTT. Translation gives CSPDSPLHF.